This T cell receptor (beta chain) emerged from a study of a mutant IDH1 vaccine in newly diagnosed glioma. Study context: There were approximately 62% males and 37.5% females among treated patients, whose mean age was approximately 40 years.

Assay used: immunoSEQ multiplex PCR; TCRdb lists only in-frame clones, some missing. The table includes 56,000 or so clones, about 71% detected once. Germline values: CDR1 LNHDA, CDR2 SQIVND (reference sequence). Trimming removed 0 bases from V and 7 bases from J; junction bases left unmatched: 4. The CDR3 is 15 amino acids. Time point specified: week 47, end of study. Vaccine doses each comprised 300 ug of mutant IDH1 20-mer peptide, with topical imiquimod. Each tumor in the donors was a new WHO grade 3 or 4 astrocytoma, IDH1-mutant and ATRX-lost. As concerns this clone: The antigen is not known.

The starting material was PBMCs, obtained from a glioma patient whose treatment included an IDH1 peptide vaccine. The sequence derives from a man aged 45-60 years with glioma. The chain combines TRBV19 with TRBJ2-1; 9 bases map to TRBD1. CDR3: CASSIDGQGFNEQFF. The CDR3 DNA follows: TGTGCCAGTAGTATAGATGGACAGGGGTTTAATGAGCAGTTCTTC.